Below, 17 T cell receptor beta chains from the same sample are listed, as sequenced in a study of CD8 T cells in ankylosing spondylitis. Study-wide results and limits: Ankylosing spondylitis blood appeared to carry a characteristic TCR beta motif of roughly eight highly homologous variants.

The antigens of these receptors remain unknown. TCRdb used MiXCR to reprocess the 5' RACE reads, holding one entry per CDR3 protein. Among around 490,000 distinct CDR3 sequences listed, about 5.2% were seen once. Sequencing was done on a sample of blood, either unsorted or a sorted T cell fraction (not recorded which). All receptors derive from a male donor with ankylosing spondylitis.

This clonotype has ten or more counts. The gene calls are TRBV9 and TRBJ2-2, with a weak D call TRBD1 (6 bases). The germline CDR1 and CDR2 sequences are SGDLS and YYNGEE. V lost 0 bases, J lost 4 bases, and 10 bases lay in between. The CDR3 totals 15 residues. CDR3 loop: CASSVGQVGTGELFF. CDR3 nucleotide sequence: TGTGCCAGCAGCGTAGGACAGGTTGGCACCGGGGAGCTGTTTTTT.

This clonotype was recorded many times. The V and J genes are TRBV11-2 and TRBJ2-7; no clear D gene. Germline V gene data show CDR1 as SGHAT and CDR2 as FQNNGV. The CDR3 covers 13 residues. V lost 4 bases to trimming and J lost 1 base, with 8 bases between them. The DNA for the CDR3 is TGTGCCAGCAGCTCTCGACTTTCCTACGAGCAGTACTTC. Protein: CASSSRLSYEQYF. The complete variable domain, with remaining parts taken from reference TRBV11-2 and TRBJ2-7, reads EAGVAQSPRYKIIEKRQSVAFWCNPISGHATLYWYQQILGQGPKLLIQFQNNGVVDDSQLPKDRFSAERLKGVDSTLKIQPAKLEDSAVYLCASSSRLSYEQYFGPGTRLTVT.

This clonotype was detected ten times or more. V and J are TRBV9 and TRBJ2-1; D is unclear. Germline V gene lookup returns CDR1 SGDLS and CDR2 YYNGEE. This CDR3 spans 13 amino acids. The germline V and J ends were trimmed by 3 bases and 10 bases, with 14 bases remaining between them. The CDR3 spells CASSAWAMGEQFF. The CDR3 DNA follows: TGTGCCAGCAGCGCGTGGGCCATGGGCGAGCAGTTCTTC.

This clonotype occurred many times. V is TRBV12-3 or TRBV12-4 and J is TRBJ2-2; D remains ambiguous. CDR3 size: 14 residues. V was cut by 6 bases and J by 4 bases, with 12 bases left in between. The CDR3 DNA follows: TGTGCCAGCAGGCCACAGCCTCTCACCGGGGAGCTGTTTTTT. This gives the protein CASRPQPLTGELFF.

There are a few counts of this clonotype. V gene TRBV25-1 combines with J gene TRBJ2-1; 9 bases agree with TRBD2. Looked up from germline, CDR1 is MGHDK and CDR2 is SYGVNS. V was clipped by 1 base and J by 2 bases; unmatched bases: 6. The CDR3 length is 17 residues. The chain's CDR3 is CASSEFPSGGTYNEQFF. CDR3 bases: TGTGCCAGCAGTGAATTTCCCAGCGGGGGGACCTACAATGAGCAGTTCTTC.

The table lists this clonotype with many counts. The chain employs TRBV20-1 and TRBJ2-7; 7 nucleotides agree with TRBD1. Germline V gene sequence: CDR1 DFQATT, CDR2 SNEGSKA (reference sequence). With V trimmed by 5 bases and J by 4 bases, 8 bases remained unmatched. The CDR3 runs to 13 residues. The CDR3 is CSAFTGAKYEQYF. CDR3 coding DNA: TGCAGTGCTTTTACAGGGGCGAAGTACGAGCAGTACTTC.

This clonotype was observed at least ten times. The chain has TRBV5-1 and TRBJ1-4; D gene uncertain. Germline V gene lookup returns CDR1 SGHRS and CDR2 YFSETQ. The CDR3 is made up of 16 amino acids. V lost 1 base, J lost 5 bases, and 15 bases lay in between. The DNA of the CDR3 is TGCGCCAGCAGCTTGTCTTCCTCGGCTCGGAATGAAAAACTGTTTTTT. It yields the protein CASSLSSSARNEKLFF.

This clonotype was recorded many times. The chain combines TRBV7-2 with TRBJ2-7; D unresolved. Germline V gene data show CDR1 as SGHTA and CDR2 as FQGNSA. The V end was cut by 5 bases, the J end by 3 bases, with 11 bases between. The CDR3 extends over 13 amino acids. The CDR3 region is CASSPEKVYEQYF. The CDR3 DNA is TGTGCCAGCAGCCCCGAAAAGGTCTACGAGCAGTACTTC.

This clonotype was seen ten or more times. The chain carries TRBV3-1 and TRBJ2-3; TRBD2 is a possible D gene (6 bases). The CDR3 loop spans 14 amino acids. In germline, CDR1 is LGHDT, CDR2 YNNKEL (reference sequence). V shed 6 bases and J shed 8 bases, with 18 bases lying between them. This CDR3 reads CASSRDSVGGTQYF. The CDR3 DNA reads TGTGCCAGCAGTCGGGACTCCGTGGGAGGTACGCAGTATTTT.

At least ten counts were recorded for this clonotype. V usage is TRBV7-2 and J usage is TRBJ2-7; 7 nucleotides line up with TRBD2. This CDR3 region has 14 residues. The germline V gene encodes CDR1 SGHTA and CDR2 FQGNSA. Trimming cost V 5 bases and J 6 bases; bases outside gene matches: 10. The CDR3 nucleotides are TGTGCCAGCAGCCCTTACAGTTCGGGGGGCGAGCAGTACTTC. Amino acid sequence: CASSPYSSGGEQYF.

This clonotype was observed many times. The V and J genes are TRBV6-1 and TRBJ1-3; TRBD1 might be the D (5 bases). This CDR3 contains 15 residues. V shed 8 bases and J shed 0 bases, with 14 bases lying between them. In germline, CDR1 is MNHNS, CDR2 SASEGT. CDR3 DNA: TGTGCCAGCCTACCTGCGGGGGGCTCTGGAAACACCATATATTTT. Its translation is CASLPAGGSGNTIYF.

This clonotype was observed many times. This CDR3 is CASSLVAGGPNEQYF. CDR3 nucleotides: TGTGCCAGCAGCTTGGTCGCGGGAGGGCCGAACGAGCAGTACTTC. This chain uses TRBV5-5 with TRBJ2-7, with 9 bases aligning to TRBD2. V shed 0 bases, J shed 5 bases, and the junction held 6 bases outside the gene matches. There are 15 residues in the CDR3. Germline V lookup: CDR1 SGHKS, CDR2 YYEKEE (reference sequence).

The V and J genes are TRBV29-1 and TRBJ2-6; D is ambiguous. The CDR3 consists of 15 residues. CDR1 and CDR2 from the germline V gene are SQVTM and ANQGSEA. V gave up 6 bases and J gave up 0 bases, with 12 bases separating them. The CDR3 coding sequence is TGCAGCGTCCACGGTACACTCTCTGGGGCCAACGTCCTGACTTTC. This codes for CSVHGTLSGANVLTF.

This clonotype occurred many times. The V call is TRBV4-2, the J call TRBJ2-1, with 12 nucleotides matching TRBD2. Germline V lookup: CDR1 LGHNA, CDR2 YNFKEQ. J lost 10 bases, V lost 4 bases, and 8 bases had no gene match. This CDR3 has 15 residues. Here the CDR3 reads CASSLRTSGAGEQFF. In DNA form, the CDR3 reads TGTGCCAGCAGCCTCCGGACTAGCGGGGCGGGGGAGCAGTTCTTC.

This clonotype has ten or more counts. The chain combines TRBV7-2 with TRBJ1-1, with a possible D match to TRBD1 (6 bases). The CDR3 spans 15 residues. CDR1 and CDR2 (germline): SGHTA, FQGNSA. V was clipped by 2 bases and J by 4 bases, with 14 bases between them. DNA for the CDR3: TGTGCCAGCAGCTTAACAGGGCTGGGAGGCACTGAAGCTTTCTTT. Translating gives CASSLTGLGGTEAFF.

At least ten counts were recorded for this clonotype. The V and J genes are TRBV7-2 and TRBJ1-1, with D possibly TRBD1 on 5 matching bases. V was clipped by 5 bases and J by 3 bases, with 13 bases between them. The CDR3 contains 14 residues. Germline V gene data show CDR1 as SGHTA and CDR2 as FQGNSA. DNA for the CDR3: TGTGCCAGCAGCACATTCGGGGGTTACACTGAAGCTTTCTTT. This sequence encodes CASSTFGGYTEAFF.

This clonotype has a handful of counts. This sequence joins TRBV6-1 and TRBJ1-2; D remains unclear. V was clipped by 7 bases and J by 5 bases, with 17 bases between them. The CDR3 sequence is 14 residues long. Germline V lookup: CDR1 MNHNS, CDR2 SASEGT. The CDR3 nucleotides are TGTGCCAGCACCCCAAGAGAGAGTGATTATGGCTACACCTTC. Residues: CASTPRESDYGYTF.